Below, 2 T cell receptor beta chains from the same sample are listed, as sequenced in a study of OX40 agonist ivuxolimab in advanced cancers. The table came from immunoSEQ multiplex PCR; TCRdb's copy has only in-frame clones and leaves some out. The sample lists 10,000 to 15,000 clones, around 90% occurring once. Source: CD4+ or CD8+ T cells sorted from blood, taken in a trial of the OX40 agonist ivuxolimab. The origin of the receptors is an adult with an advanced solid tumor such as melanoma, head and neck, liver or kidney cancer.

The rearrangement uses TRBV11-2 and TRBJ2-7; weak D call: TRBD1 (5 bases). Per germline, CDR1 SGHAT and CDR2 FQNNGV. The CDR3 loop spans 12 amino acids. Trimming cost V 1 base and J 6 bases, with 7 bases left between them. In DNA form, the CDR3 reads TGTGCCAGCAGCTTAGCTAGGGGCGAGCAGTACTTC. Protein: CASSLARGEQYF.

This chain uses TRBV2 with TRBJ1-1; TRBD1 is a possible D gene (6 bases). The germline V and J ends were trimmed by 6 bases and 0 bases, with 11 bases remaining between them. Germline CDR1 reads SNHLY; CDR2 reads FYNNEI. The CDR3 runs 14 residues. The CDR3 reads CASSQTGLNTEAFF. CDR3 DNA sequence: TGTGCCAGCAGCCAGACAGGACTGAACACTGAAGCTTTCTTT.